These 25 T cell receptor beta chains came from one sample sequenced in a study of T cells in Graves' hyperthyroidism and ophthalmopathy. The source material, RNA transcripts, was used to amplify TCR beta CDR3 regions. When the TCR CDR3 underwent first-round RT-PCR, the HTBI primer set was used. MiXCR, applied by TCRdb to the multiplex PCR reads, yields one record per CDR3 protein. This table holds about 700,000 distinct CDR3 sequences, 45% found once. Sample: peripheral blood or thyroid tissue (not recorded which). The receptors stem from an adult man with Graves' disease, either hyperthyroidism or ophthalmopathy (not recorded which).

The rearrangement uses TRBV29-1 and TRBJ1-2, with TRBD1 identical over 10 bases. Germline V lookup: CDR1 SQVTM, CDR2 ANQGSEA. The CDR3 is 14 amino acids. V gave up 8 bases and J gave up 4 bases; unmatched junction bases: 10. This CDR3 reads CSPAGTGEVYGYTF. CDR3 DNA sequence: TGCAGCCCAGCCGGGACAGGGGAGGTCTATGGCTACACCTTC.

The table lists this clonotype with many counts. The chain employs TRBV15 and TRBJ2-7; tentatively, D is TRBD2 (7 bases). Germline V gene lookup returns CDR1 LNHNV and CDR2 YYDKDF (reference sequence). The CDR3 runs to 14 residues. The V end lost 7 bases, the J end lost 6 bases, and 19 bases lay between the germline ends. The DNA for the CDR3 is TGTGCCACCAAAAGGGGGGGTGTACGAGGCGAGCAGTACTTC. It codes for CATKRGGVRGEQYF.

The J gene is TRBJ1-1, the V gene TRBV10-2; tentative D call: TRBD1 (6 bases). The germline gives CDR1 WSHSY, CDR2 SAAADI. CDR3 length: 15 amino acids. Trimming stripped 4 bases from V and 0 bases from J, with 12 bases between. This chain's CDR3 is CASSATQGLNTEAFF. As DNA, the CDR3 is TGCGCCAGCAGTGCTACCCAGGGGCTGAACACTGAAGCTTTCTTT.

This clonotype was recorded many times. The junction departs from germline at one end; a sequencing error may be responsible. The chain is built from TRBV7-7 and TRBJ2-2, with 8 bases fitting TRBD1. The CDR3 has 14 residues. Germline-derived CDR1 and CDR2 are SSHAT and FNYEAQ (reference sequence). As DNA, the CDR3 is TGTGCTAGCAGCCACGGACAGGGCGGCGGGGAGCTGTTTTTT. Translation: CASSHGQGGGELFF.

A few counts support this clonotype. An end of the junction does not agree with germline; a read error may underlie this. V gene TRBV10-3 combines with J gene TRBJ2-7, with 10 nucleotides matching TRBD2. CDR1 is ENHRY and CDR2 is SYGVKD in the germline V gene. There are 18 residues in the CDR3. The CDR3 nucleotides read TGTGCCAGCAGTGAACTGGCTAGCGGGAGTAATGGTCCCTACGAGCAGTACTTC. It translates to CASSELASGSNGPYEQYF.

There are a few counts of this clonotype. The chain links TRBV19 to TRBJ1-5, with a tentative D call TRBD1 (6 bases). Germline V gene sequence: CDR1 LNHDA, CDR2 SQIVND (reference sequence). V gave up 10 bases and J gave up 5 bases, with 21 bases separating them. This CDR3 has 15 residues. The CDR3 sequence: CATGEFIRSDQPQHF. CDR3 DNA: TGTGCCACAGGGGAATTCATCAGGAGTGATCAGCCCCAGCATTTT.

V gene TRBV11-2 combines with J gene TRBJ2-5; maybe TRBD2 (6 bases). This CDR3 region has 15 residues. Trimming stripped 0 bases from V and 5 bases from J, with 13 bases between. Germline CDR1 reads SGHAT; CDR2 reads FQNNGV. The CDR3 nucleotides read TGTGCCAGCAGCTTAGATCAAGTAGGGAGGGAGACCCAGTACTTC. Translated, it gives CASSLDQVGRETQYF.

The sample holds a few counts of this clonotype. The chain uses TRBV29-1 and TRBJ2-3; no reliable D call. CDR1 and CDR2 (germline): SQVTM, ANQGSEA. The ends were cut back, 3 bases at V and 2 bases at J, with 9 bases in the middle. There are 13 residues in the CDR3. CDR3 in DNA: TGCAGCGTTGACTCGCGGAACACAGATACGCAGTATTTT. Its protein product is CSVDSRNTDTQYF.

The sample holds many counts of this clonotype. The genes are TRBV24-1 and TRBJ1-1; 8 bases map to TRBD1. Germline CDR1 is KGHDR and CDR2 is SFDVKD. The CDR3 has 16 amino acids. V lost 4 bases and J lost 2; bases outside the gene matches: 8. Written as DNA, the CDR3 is TGTGCCACCAGTGACAGATCCAGGGGGCTAAACACTGAAGCTTTCTTT. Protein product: CATSDRSRGLNTEAFF.

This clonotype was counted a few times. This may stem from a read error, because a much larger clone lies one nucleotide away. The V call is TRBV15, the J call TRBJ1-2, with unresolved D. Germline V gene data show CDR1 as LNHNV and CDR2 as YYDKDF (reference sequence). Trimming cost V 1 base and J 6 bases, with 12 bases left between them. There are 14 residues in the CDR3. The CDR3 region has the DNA TGTGCCACCAGCAGAGGTGGAACCCCCCATGGCTACACCTTC. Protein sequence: CATSRGGTPHGYTF.

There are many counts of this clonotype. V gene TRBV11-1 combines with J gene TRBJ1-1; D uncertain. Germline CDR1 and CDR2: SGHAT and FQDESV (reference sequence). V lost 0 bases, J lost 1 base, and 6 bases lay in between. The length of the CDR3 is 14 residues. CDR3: CASSLANANTEAFF. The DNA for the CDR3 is TGTGCCAGCAGCTTAGCGAATGCGAACACTGAAGCTTTCTTT.

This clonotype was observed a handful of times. For the CDR3, the DNA is TGTGCCACCGAGGGGGGCGAGCAGTACTTC. Translation: CATEGGEQYF. The chain has TRBV12-3 or TRBV12-4 and TRBJ2-7; D possibly uses TRBD1 or TRBD2 (6 bases each). The CDR3 is 10 amino acids. The ends were cut back, 10 bases at V and 6 bases at J, with 10 bases in the middle.

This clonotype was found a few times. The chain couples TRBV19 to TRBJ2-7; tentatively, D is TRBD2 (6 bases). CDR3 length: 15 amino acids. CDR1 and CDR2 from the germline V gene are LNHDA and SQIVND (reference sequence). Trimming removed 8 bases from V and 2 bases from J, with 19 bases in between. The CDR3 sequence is CASAGLGTLTYEQYF. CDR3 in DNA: TGTGCCAGTGCGGGACTCGGGACTCTGACCTACGAGCAGTACTTC.

CDR3 in DNA: TGCAGTGCCCCGACTAGCGGGAGGGCCGAAGAGACCCAGTACTTC. Translation gives CSAPTSGRAEETQYF. V usage is TRBV20-1 and J usage is TRBJ2-5; 14 bases align to TRBD2. Germline assignment: CDR1 DFQATT and CDR2 SNEGSKA (reference sequence). With V trimmed by 6 bases and J by 3 bases, 6 bases remained unmatched. This CDR3 has 15 residues.

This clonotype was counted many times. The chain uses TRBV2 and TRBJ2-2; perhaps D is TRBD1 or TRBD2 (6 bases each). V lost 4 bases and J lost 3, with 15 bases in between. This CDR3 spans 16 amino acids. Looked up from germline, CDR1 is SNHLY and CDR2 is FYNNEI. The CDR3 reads CASSGRGAEHTGELFF. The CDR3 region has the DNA TGTGCCAGCAGTGGAAGGGGGGCAGAACACACCGGGGAGCTGTTTTTT.

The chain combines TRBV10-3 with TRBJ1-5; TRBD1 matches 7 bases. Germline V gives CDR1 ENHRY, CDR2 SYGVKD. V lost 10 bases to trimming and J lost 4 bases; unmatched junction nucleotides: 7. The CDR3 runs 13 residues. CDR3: CASLGQSNQPQHF. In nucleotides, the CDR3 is TGTGCCAGCCTGGGACAGTCGAATCAGCCCCAGCATTTT.

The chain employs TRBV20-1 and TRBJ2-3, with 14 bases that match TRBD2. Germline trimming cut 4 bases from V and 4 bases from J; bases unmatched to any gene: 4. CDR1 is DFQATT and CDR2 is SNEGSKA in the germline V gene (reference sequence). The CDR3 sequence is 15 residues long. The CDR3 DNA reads TGCAGTGCTATGGGACTAGCGGGAGAGGCAGATACGCAGTATTTT. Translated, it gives CSAMGLAGEADTQYF.

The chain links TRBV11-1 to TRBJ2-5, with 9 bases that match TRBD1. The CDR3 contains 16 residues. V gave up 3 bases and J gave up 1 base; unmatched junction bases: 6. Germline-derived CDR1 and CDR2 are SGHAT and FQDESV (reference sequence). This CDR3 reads CASSFAGQGFQETQYF. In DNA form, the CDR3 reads TGTGCCAGCAGCTTTGCGGGACAGGGTTTCCAAGAGACCCAGTACTTC.

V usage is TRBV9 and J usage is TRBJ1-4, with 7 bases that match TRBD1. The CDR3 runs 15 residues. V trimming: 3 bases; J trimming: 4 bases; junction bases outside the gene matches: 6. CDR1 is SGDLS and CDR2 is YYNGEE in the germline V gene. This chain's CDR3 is CASSASGTDNEKLFF. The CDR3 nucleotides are TGTGCCAGCAGCGCATCCGGGACAGATAATGAAAAACTGTTTTTT.

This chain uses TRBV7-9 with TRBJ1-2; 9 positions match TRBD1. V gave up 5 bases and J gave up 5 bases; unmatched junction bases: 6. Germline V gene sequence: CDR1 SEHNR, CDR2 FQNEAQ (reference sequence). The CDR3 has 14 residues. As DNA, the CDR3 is TGTGCCAGCAGCACGGACAGGGGCGTGTATGGCTACACCTTC. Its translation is CASSTDRGVYGYTF.

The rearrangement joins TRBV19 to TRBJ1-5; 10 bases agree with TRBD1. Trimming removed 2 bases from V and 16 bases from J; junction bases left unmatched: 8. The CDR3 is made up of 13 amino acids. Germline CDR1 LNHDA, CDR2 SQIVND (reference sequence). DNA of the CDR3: TGTGCCAGTAGTATAAGCGGGGACAGGGGCCTCCATTTT. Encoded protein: CASSISGDRGLHF.

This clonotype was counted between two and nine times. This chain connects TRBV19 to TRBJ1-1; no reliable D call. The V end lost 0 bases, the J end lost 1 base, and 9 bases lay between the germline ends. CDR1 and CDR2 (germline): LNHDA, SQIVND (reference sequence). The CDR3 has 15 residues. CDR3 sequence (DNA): TGTGCCAGTAGTATAGATGGCAGTTGGAACACTGAAGCTTTCTTT. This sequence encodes CASSIDGSWNTEAFF.

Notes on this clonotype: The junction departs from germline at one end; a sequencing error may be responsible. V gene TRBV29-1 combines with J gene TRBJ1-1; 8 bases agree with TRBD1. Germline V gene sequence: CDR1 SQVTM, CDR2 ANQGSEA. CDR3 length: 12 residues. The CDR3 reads CSGDGQGDEAFF. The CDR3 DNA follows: TGCAGCGGTGATGGACAGGGAGATGAAGCTTTCTTC.

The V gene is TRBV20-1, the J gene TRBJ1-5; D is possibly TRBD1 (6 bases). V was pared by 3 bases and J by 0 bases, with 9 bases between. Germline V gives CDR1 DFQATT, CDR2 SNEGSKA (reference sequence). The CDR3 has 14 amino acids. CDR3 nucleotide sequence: TGCAGTGCTAGTTCACAGGGTAGCAATCAGCCCCAGCATTTT. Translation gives CSASSQGSNQPQHF.

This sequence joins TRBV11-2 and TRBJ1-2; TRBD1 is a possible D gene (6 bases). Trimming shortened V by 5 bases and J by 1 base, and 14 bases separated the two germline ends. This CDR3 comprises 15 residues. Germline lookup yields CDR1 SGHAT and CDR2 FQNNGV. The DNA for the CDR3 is TGTGCCAGCAGCCATGGGACACATGATAACTATGGCTACACCTTC. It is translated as CASSHGTHDNYGYTF.